These 31 T cell receptor beta chains were sequenced from one sample in a study of technical replicates of blood from a handful of donors. Profiling relied on immunoSEQ multiplex PCR, and the TCRdb table lists in-frame clones only, not all of them. The data show more than 90,000 clones, with nearly 97% seen just once and roughly 0.23% held by the top ten. Sequenced input: T cells isolated from PBMCs. Receptors originate from a human donor in good health.

The chain joins TRBV19 to TRBJ2-7; the D gene is possibly TRBD1 (5 bases). The CDR3 is made up of 15 amino acids. Germline assignment: CDR1 LNHDA and CDR2 SQIVND (reference sequence). V lost 5 bases to trimming and J lost 3 bases, with 17 bases between them. The CDR3 DNA follows: TGTGCCAGTAGTGCCGGGCAGTCAGGGTTCTACGAGCAGTACTTC. Translated, it gives CASSAGQSGFYEQYF.

V and J are TRBV28 and TRBJ1-3; 7 bases align to TRBD1. The CDR3 covers 15 residues. After removal of 6 bases from V and 1 base from J, the junction contained 6 bases not matched to a gene. Germline assignment: CDR1 MDHEN and CDR2 SYDVKM. Here the CDR3 reads CASSSDRASGNTIYF. The DNA of the CDR3 is TGTGCCAGCAGCTCCGACAGGGCTTCTGGAAACACCATATATTTT.

The chain joins TRBV2 to TRBJ1-5; 8 positions agree with TRBD1. V trimming: 4 bases; J trimming: 6 bases; junction bases outside the gene matches: 5. The V gene's germline CDR1 is SNHLY and CDR2 FYNNEI. This CDR3 contains 14 residues. The CDR3 nucleotides read TGTGCCAGCAGTGTTACAGGGGGTGGTCAGCCCCAGCATTTT. This codes for CASSVTGGGQPQHF.

This chain connects TRBV5-5 to TRBJ2-7; 7 nucleotides agree with TRBD1. Germline V gene data show CDR1 as SGHKS and CDR2 as YYEKEE (reference sequence). The CDR3 sequence is 17 residues long. The V gene end was trimmed by 2 bases and the J gene end by 0 bases; junction bases not matched to a gene: 11. In DNA form, the CDR3 reads TGTGCCAGCAGCTTCACGGATGGGACAGTGAGCTCCTACGAGCAGTACTTC. Translated: CASSFTDGTVSSYEQYF.

This chain connects TRBV7-9 to TRBJ2-3; 7 nucleotides line up with TRBD2. This CDR3 is built from 13 residues. CDR1 SEHNR and CDR2 FQNEAQ come from the germline V gene (reference sequence). After removal of 0 bases from V and 10 bases from J, the junction contained 4 bases not matched to a gene. This chain's CDR3 is CASSLAGTTAQYF. CDR3 DNA: TGTGCCAGCAGCTTAGCTGGGACTACGGCGCAGTATTTT.

The chain couples TRBV4-1 to TRBJ1-5; 11 nucleotides line up with TRBD1. Germline V gene sequence: CDR1 MGHRA, CDR2 YSYEKL. The CDR3 spans 21 residues. The V and J ends lost 4 bases and 2 bases, in that order; junction bases with no gene match: 19. The CDR3 DNA follows: TGCGCCAGCAGCCCCCGGGGTTCCGGACAGGGGGCCTTTGGAGGCAATCAGCCCCAGCATTTT. It yields the protein CASSPRGSGQGAFGGNQPQHF.

This chain joins TRBV7-9 and TRBJ1-1, with 11 nucleotides matching TRBD1. The CDR3 loop spans 15 amino acids. Trimming cost V 5 bases and J 5 bases; bases outside gene matches: 7. Looked up from germline, CDR1 is SEHNR and CDR2 is FQNEAQ (reference sequence). CDR3 sequence reads: CASSRTGTGGTEAFF. The CDR3, as DNA: TGTGCCAGCAGCCGAACCGGGACAGGGGGTACTGAAGCTTTCTTT.

A remark on this clone: Other DNA sequences from this sample encode an identical CDR3 as well. The chain is built from TRBV10-3 and TRBJ2-2; 9 positions match TRBD2. Germline CDR1 reads ENHRY; CDR2 reads SYGVKD. The J segment lost 7 bases and the V segment lost 0 bases, leaving 6 bases of the junction unmatched. The CDR3 spans 16 residues. The chain's CDR3 is CAISESLAGEVGELFF. The CDR3 DNA sequence: TGTGCCATCAGTGAGTCTTTAGCGGGAGAAGTCGGGGAGCTGTTTTTT.

This rearrangement joins TRBV5-6 to TRBJ1-3; no reliable D call. V shed 2 bases and J shed 0 bases, with 6 bases lying between them. Per germline, CDR1 SGHDT and CDR2 YYEEEE. CDR3 size: 14 residues. The CDR3 DNA is TGTGCCAGCAGCTTTTCATTCTCTGGAAACACCATATATTTT. This sequence encodes CASSFSFSGNTIYF.

The chain combines TRBV29-1 with TRBJ2-2, with 11 positions matching TRBD1. Trimming removed 4 bases from V and 7 bases from J; junction bases left unmatched: 8. The CDR3 sequence is 15 residues long. In germline, CDR1 is SQVTM, CDR2 ANQGSEA. The CDR3 sequence is CSVGRGQGAIGELFF. The CDR3 DNA sequence: TGCAGCGTTGGGCGTGGACAGGGGGCCATCGGGGAGCTGTTTTTT.

CDR3 residues: CASRWLGTVDQPQHF. For the CDR3, the DNA is TGTGCCAGCAGGTGGCTGGGGACAGTCGATCAGCCCCAGCATTTT. The chain joins TRBV27 to TRBJ1-5, with TRBD1 matching over 7 bases. V shed 6 bases, J shed 5 bases, and the junction held 10 bases outside the gene matches. Germline CDR1 reads MNHEY; CDR2 reads SMNVEV (reference sequence). The CDR3 totals 15 residues.

This chain links TRBV4-1 with TRBJ2-1; 8 bases are a match to TRBD2. CDR1 is MGHRA, CDR2 YSYEKL, per germline. The CDR3 spans 18 residues. V lost 6 bases to trimming and J lost 6 bases; unmatched junction nucleotides: 19. In nucleotides, the CDR3 is TGCGCCAGCAGACCGGGGGATCCCAGGACTAGCTCTATCAATGAGCAGTTCTTC. Encoded protein: CASRPGDPRTSSINEQFF.

J is TRBJ2-3 and V is TRBV13, with TRBD1 matching over 7 bases. The V gene end was trimmed by 6 bases and the J gene end by 6 bases; junction bases not matched to a gene: 6. The CDR3 sequence is 13 residues long. The germline gives CDR1 PRHDT, CDR2 FYEKMQ (reference sequence). The CDR3 spells CASRATGADTQYF. CDR3 bases: TGTGCCAGCAGGGCAACAGGGGCGGATACGCAGTATTTT.

The chain joins TRBV29-1 to TRBJ2-7, with 8 bases lining up with TRBD1. The CDR3 length is 15 residues. Germline-derived CDR1 and CDR2 are SQVTM and ANQGSEA. V dropped 3 bases and J dropped 5; count of bases not matched to a gene: 12. CDR3 sequence reads: CSVDFGWTGRNEQYF. For the CDR3, the DNA is TGCAGCGTTGATTTCGGGTGGACAGGGAGGAACGAGCAGTACTTC.

The chain links TRBV28 to TRBJ1-2; 9 nucleotides agree with TRBD1. The CDR3 sequence is 16 residues long. Per germline, CDR1 MDHEN and CDR2 SYDVKM. V was clipped by 5 bases and J by 8 bases; unmatched bases: 15. This chain's CDR3 is CASSHGQGPRLWGYTF. CDR3 coding DNA: TGTGCCAGCAGTCACGGACAGGGGCCCCGTCTGTGGGGCTACACCTTC.

The chain couples TRBV6-6 to TRBJ2-7; 8 nucleotides agree with TRBD2. Germline V gene data show CDR1 as MNHNY and CDR2 as SVGAGI (reference sequence). This CDR3 contains 13 residues. Trimming removed 6 bases from V and 2 bases from J; junction bases left unmatched: 3. CDR3 amino acids: CASSISGTYEQYF. The DNA for the CDR3 is TGTGCCAGCAGCATTAGCGGGACCTACGAGCAGTACTTC.

This clone was seen only a few times. V usage is TRBV28 and J usage is TRBJ1-1, with D maybe TRBD1 (5 bases). CDR3 length: 13 amino acids. V dropped 5 bases and J dropped 0 bases, with 7 bases sitting between them. CDR1 is MDHEN and CDR2 is SYDVKM in the germline V gene. In nucleotides, the CDR3 is TGTGCCAGCAGTCGCAGGGTGAACACTGAAGCTTTCTTT. This codes for CASSRRVNTEAFF.

The chain uses TRBV2 and TRBJ1-6, with D possibly being TRBD1 (6 bases). This CDR3 comprises 16 residues. The ends were cut back, 8 bases at V and 4 bases at J, with 18 bases in the middle. The germline CDR1 and CDR2 sequences are SNHLY and FYNNEI. The CDR3 DNA follows: TGTGCCAGCCTCACAAGGGGGGGCTTGTATAATTCACCCCTCCACTTT. Protein sequence: CASLTRGGLYNSPLHF. The variable domain in full, completed from reference TRBV2 and TRBJ1-6, reads EPEVTQTPSHQVTQMGQEVILRCVPISNHLYFYWYRQILGQKVEFLVSFYNNEISEKSEIFDDQFSVERPDGSNFTLKIRSTKLEDSAMYFCASLTRGGLYNSPLHFGNGTRLTVT.

As for this clone: One junction end disagrees with the germline gene, perhaps due to a read error. V is TRBV28 and J is TRBJ2-7, with a possible D match to TRBD2 (6 bases). The germline gives CDR1 MDHEN, CDR2 SYDVKM. CDR3 size: 13 residues. This chain's CDR3 is CASTGTGSYEQYF. CDR3 nucleotide sequence: TGTGCTAGCACCGGGACTGGCTCCTACGAGCAGTACTTC.

The rearrangement links TRBV2 to TRBJ1-2; 9 nucleotides line up with TRBD1. CDR1 and CDR2 from the germline V gene are SNHLY and FYNNEI. The V gene end was trimmed by 5 bases and the J gene end by 3 bases; junction bases not matched to a gene: 4. CDR3 size: 14 residues. The CDR3 DNA sequence: TGTGCCAGCAGTTTCCGGGACAGGGACTATGGCTACACCTTC. Translating it yields CASSFRDRDYGYTF.

V gene TRBV7-2 combines with J gene TRBJ1-5, with 9 bases matching TRBD1. Germline CDR1 is SGHTA and CDR2 is FQGNSA. Trimming took 5 bases from V and 1 from J; bases not matched to a gene: 6. The CDR3 runs to 16 residues. CDR3 DNA sequence: TGTGCCAGCAGCCAACAGGGGGCGCCGAGCAATCAGCCCCAGCATTTT. Its protein product is CASSQQGAPSNQPQHF.

The chain joins TRBV5-1 to TRBJ2-5; 12 positions agree with TRBD2. This CDR3 comprises 16 residues. V trimming: 4 bases; J trimming: 5 bases; junction bases outside the gene matches: 9. Germline assignment: CDR1 SGHRS and CDR2 YFSETQ. The CDR3 DNA sequence: TGCGCCAGCAGCCCGGAAACTAGCGGGGGGCGGGAGACCCAGTACTTC. It specifies CASSPETSGGRETQYF.

This chain joins TRBV6-5 and TRBJ2-7; 7 bases align to TRBD1. Germline CDR1 reads MNHEY; CDR2 reads SVGAGI. The CDR3 covers 15 residues. V was clipped by 6 bases and J by 3 bases; unmatched bases: 11. The CDR3 sequence: CASSLDRDSFYEQYF. CDR3 bases: TGTGCCAGCAGCCTGGACCGGGACAGCTTCTACGAGCAGTACTTC.

This chain links TRBV28 with TRBJ1-2; TRBD1 agrees at 7 bases. The germline CDR1 and CDR2 sequences are MDHEN and SYDVKM. This CDR3 spans 13 amino acids. V lost 7 bases and J lost 4; bases outside the gene matches: 6. The CDR3 here is CASTRGTVYGYTF. The CDR3 region has the DNA TGTGCCAGCACCCGAGGGACAGTCTATGGCTACACCTTC.

The rearrangement joins TRBV19 to TRBJ1-1, with D perhaps TRBD1 (5 bases). Germline CDR1 reads LNHDA; CDR2 reads SQIVND (reference sequence). V lost 7 bases and J 2 bases, leaving 17 bases between the germline ends. This CDR3 is built from 15 residues. The CDR3 reads CASKRDYRGNTEAFF. In DNA form, the CDR3 reads TGTGCCAGTAAGCGGGATTATAGGGGAAACACTGAAGCTTTCTTT.

V usage is TRBV5-1 and J usage is TRBJ2-2; TRBD1 matches at 8 bases. The CDR3 loop spans 19 amino acids. Trimming at V came to 0 bases and at J to 3 bases, leaving 13 bases not matched to a gene. From germline, CDR1 is SGHRS and CDR2 YFSETQ. This chain's CDR3 is CASSLDPVGRGPDTGELFF. CDR3 bases: TGCGCCAGCAGCTTGGACCCCGTGGGCAGGGGGCCCGACACCGGGGAGCTGTTTTTT.

This clone occurred a few times. This chain joins TRBV4-1 and TRBJ2-3, with 10 bases matching TRBD1. The CDR3 loop spans 17 amino acids. V was clipped by 5 bases and J by 4 bases; unmatched bases: 12. Germline V gene sequence: CDR1 MGHRA, CDR2 YSYEKL. The DNA for the CDR3 is TGCGCCAGCAGCTCCCCCAAACCGGGACAGGGGTCAGATACGCAGTATTTT. Protein sequence: CASSSPKPGQGSDTQYF.

V usage is TRBV19 and J usage is TRBJ2-1, with TRBD2 identical over 7 bases. J was trimmed by 4 bases and V by 4 bases; bases with no gene match: 1. The germline CDR1 and CDR2 sequences are LNHDA and SQIVND (reference sequence). The CDR3 runs to 13 residues. The CDR3 region has the DNA TGTGCCAGTAGTACTAGCGGATACAATGAGCAGTTCTTC. Amino acids: CASSTSGYNEQFF.

The chain employs TRBV6-5 and TRBJ1-3, with D possibly matching TRBD1 (6 bases). The CDR3 has 15 amino acids. V shed 6 bases and J shed 0 bases, with 12 bases lying between them. Germline CDR1 MNHEY, CDR2 SVGAGI. The CDR3 here is CASSQHRDSGNTIYF. The CDR3, as DNA: TGTGCCAGCAGCCAACACAGGGACTCTGGAAACACCATATATTTT.

This clone showed up just once. The chain carries TRBV14 and TRBJ2-5; D is ambiguous. CDR3 length: 16 residues. Germline V gene lookup returns CDR1 SGHDN and CDR2 FVKESK. V lost 0 bases and J lost 5, with 16 bases in between. CDR3 DNA: TGTGCCAGCAGCCAAGATCGTTTGTACAGCTCTGAGACCCAGTACTTC. It specifies CASSQDRLYSSETQYF.

V gene TRBV4-1 combines with J gene TRBJ2-3, with D maybe TRBD2 (6 bases). The CDR3 consists of 16 residues. Germline assignment: CDR1 MGHRA and CDR2 YSYEKL. The germline V and J ends were trimmed by 3 bases and 5 bases, with 18 bases remaining between them. CDR3 amino acids: CASSHRDSLTRDTQYF. Here the CDR3 DNA reads TGCGCCAGCAGCCACCGGGACTCACTAACACGAGATACGCAGTATTTT.